These 26 T cell receptor beta chains were all obtained from the same sample, sequenced in a study of a mutant IDH1 vaccine in newly diagnosed glioma. Time point defined: week 47, end of study. Topical imiquimod was applied with each vaccine dose, which held 300 ug of mutant IDH1 20-mer peptide. No cognate antigen is known for these TCRs. TCRdb keeps only in-frame clones here, not all; method: immunoSEQ multiplex PCR. This table has tens of thousands of clones, 70% to 85% appearing once. This material consisted of PBMCs, taken from a glioma patient whose treatment included an IDH1 peptide vaccine. Receptors originate from a man aged 50 or older with glioma.

Note on this clone: One end of the junction does not line up with germline, which may come from a read error. The V call is TRBV7-7, the J call TRBJ2-1, with a weak D call TRBD2 (7 bases). CDR1 SSHAT and CDR2 FNYEAQ come from the germline V gene (reference sequence). This CDR3 has 14 residues. The CDR3 region has the DNA TGTGCTAGCAGCTTAGGGGGGGGGTACAATGAGCAGTTCTTC. It codes for CASSLGGGYNEQFF.

This chain uses TRBV27 with TRBJ1-1; unclear D gene. Germline CDR1 reads MNHEY; CDR2 reads SMNVEV (reference sequence). Trimming stripped 2 bases from V and 1 base from J, with 8 bases between. The CDR3 has 14 amino acids. CDR3 in amino acids: CASSLGGTNTEAFF. The CDR3 DNA is TGTGCCAGCAGTTTAGGAGGAACGAACACTGAAGCTTTCTTT.

V is TRBV19 and J is TRBJ2-6; 8 bases match TRBD1. Per the germline V gene, CDR1 is LNHDA and CDR2 is SQIVND (reference sequence). The CDR3 totals 18 residues. The ends lost 6 bases at V and 2 bases at J; junction bases unmatched: 12. CDR3 region: CASRLTGTGTPGANVLTF. In DNA, the CDR3 is TGTGCCAGTAGACTCACCGGGACAGGAACCCCTGGGGCCAACGTCCTGACTTTC.

This clone has more than one count but fewer than ten. The chain has TRBV30 and TRBJ1-5; D perhaps matches TRBD1 (6 bases). The CDR3 has 15 residues. In germline, CDR1 is GTSNPN, CDR2 SVGIG (reference sequence). Trimming cost V 1 base and J 4 bases, with 14 bases left between them. CDR3 in amino acids: CAWSEQGMANQPQHF. In DNA form, the CDR3 reads TGTGCCTGGAGTGAACAGGGAATGGCAAATCAGCCCCAGCATTTT.

This clone has a handful of counts. This chain joins TRBV25-1 and TRBJ2-2; 7 nucleotides line up with TRBD1. Trimming cost V 6 bases and J 4 bases; bases outside gene matches: 2. The CDR3 has 13 amino acids. Per germline, CDR1 MGHDK and CDR2 SYGVNS. The CDR3 loop is CASRTGSTGELFF. CDR3 nucleotide sequence: TGTGCCAGCAGGACAGGGAGCACCGGGGAGCTGTTTTTT. Full variable domain (remainder filled in from reference TRBV25-1 and TRBJ2-2): EADIYQTPRYLVIGTGKKITLECSQTMGHDKMYWYQQDPGMELHLIHYSYGVNSTEKGDLSSESTVSRIRTEHFPLTLESARPSHTSQYLCASRTGSTGELFFGEGSRLTVL.

CDR3 in DNA: TGTGCCAGCAGCGCCCAAGTGATCTCTGGAAACACCATATATTTT. It translates to CASSAQVISGNTIYF. This chain links TRBV7-8 with TRBJ1-3; D ambiguous. The length of the CDR3 is 15 residues. The germline V and J ends were trimmed by 5 bases and 0 bases, with 11 bases remaining between them. Germline CDR1 SGHVS, CDR2 FQNEAQ.

The rearrangement joins TRBV28 to TRBJ2-7, with D possibly TRBD2 on 5 matching bases. This CDR3 has 11 amino acids. Germline CDR1 reads MDHEN; CDR2 reads SYDVKM. Trimming removed 6 bases from V and 3 bases from J, with 6 bases in between. The DNA of the CDR3 is TGTGCCAGCAGGGGGAGCTACGAGCAGTACTTC. Translating it yields CASRGSYEQYF.

The CDR3 DNA follows: TGTGCCAGCAGCTTGAATCGGGAATATAATCAGCCCCAGCATTTT. Its translation: CASSLNREYNQPQHF. The V call is TRBV7-2, the J call TRBJ1-5, with unresolved D. This CDR3 region has 15 residues. The germline gives CDR1 SGHTA, CDR2 FQGNSA. The V gene lost 3 bases and the J gene lost 4 bases, with 13 bases spanning the gap.

V is TRBV5-4 and J is TRBJ1-2; 11 bases line up with TRBD1. V was clipped by 3 bases and J by 7 bases; unmatched bases: 5. Germline V gene sequence: CDR1 SGHNT, CDR2 YYREEE (reference sequence). CDR3 length: 14 residues. CDR3 in amino acids: CASSSGQGAFGYTF. Written as DNA, the CDR3 is TGTGCCAGCAGCTCTGGACAGGGGGCGTTTGGCTACACCTTC.

V and J are TRBV7-9 and TRBJ2-5, with unresolved D. The CDR3 consists of 14 residues. The germline V and J ends were trimmed by 1 base and 5 bases, with 11 bases remaining between them. Germline CDR1 reads SEHNR; CDR2 reads FQNEAQ (reference sequence). Here the CDR3 DNA reads TGTGCCAGCAGCTTAGGCCTGGTGAAGGAGACCCAGTACTTC. This translates into CASSLGLVKETQYF.

This chain connects TRBV12-5 to TRBJ2-5, with 12 bases lining up with TRBD2. This CDR3 has 16 amino acids. J lost 1 base, V lost 6 bases, and 6 bases had no gene match. The V gene's germline CDR1 is LGHNT and CDR2 FRNRAP. The CDR3 region has the DNA TGTGCTAGTGGACGCGGACTAGCGGGATCCCAAGAGACCCAGTACTTC. It encodes CASGRGLAGSQETQYF.

In nucleotides, the CDR3 is TGTGCCATCAGTGAGATGGACAGAGGATACACCGGGGAGCTGTTTTTT. Encoded protein: CAISEMDRGYTGELFF. The chain combines TRBV10-3 with TRBJ2-2; a weak D match, TRBD1 (6 bases). V was shortened by 2 bases and J by 3 bases, with 13 bases between the two germline ends. The CDR3 is 16 residues long. Germline CDR1 reads ENHRY; CDR2 reads SYGVKD.

Of note for this clone: Lacking the conserved final phenylalanine or tryptophan, this CDR3 likely reflects a read error. The DNA is omitted, as the CDR3 cannot be located on it reliably, and the CDR3 follows TCRdb's listing. This chain connects TRBV6-4 to TRBJ2-7; no check of the table's D call, TRBD2, against the DNA was made. The CDR3 has 9 residues if both end residues are counted. Per the germline V gene, CDR1 is MRHNA and CDR2 is SNTAGT. CDR3 loop: CASSPGLSI.

This chain joins TRBV6-1 and TRBJ2-1, with TRBD1 matching 10 bases. V was clipped by 4 bases and J by 1 base; unmatched bases: 7. The CDR3 runs to 17 residues. CDR1 is MNHNS, CDR2 SASEGT, per germline. The CDR3 DNA reads TGTGCCAGCAGTGTGAGAACGGGACAGGGGTCCTACAATGAGCAGTTCTTC. It codes for CASSVRTGQGSYNEQFF.

V is TRBV9 and J is TRBJ1-2, with TRBD1 matching over 8 bases. In germline, CDR1 is SGDLS, CDR2 YYNGEE. The CDR3 length is 15 residues. With V trimmed by 3 bases and J by 5 bases, 9 bases remained unmatched. The DNA for the CDR3 is TGTGCCAGCAGCGGGACGGACAGGGCCTGGTATGGCTACACCTTC. Its protein product is CASSGTDRAWYGYTF. The full variable domain, completed using reference TRBV9 and TRBJ1-2, is DSGVTQTPKHLITATGQRVTLRCSPRSGDLSVYWYQQSLDQGLQFLIQYYNGEERAKGNILERFSAQQFPDLHSELNLSSLELGDSALYFCASSGTDRAWYGYTFGSGTRLTVV.

V and J are TRBV9 and TRBJ2-1; no definite D call. The V end was cut by 1 base, the J end by 5 bases, with 7 bases between. Germline assignment: CDR1 SGDLS and CDR2 YYNGEE. The CDR3 loop spans 13 amino acids. The CDR3 loop reads CASSVQAHNEQFF. The CDR3 DNA sequence: TGTGCCAGCAGCGTACAGGCTCACAATGAGCAGTTCTTC.

The rearrangement links TRBV2 to TRBJ1-4; 7 bases align to TRBD1. Germline V gives CDR1 SNHLY, CDR2 FYNNEI. This CDR3 has 14 residues. The junction had 9 bases not matched to a gene; V was cut back by 7 bases and J by 7 bases. The chain's CDR3 is CASKMTGSSEKLFF. CDR3 bases: TGTGCCAGCAAGATGACAGGGTCTTCTGAAAAACTGTTTTTT.

The rearrangement links TRBV27 to TRBJ1-2; D remains unclear. CDR1 is MNHEY, CDR2 SMNVEV, per germline (reference sequence). The CDR3 spans 13 residues. V was clipped by 3 bases and J by 5 bases, with 10 bases between them. The CDR3 sequence is CASSLGRSYGYTF. The CDR3 DNA reads as TGTGCCAGCAGTTTGGGCAGGTCATATGGCTACACCTTC.

The V call is TRBV2, the J call TRBJ1-4; TRBD1 might be the D (5 bases). The CDR3 has 15 amino acids. CDR1 is SNHLY and CDR2 is FYNNEI in the germline V gene. Trimming pared 3 bases from V and 8 bases from J, leaving 16 bases between. DNA of the CDR3: TGTGCCAGCAGTGAGGAGATCAGGGACGGAGAAAAACTGTTTTTT. Its protein is CASSEEIRDGEKLFF.

This clone was seen only a few times. V is TRBV7-9 and J is TRBJ1-1, with no clear D. Germline V gene lookup returns CDR1 SEHNR and CDR2 FQNEAQ (reference sequence). V was trimmed by 3 bases and J by 1 base, leaving 0 bases between them. The CDR3 length is 11 residues. The CDR3 DNA reads as TGTGCCAGCAGCTTGAACACTGAAGCTTTCTTT. It translates to CASSLNTEAFF.

V gene TRBV6-6 combines with J gene TRBJ2-6; 7 bases fit TRBD2. Germline V gene sequence: CDR1 MNHNY, CDR2 SVGAGI (reference sequence). Trimming removed 3 bases from V and 1 base from J; junction bases left unmatched: 3. CDR3 length: 16 amino acids. In DNA form, the CDR3 reads TGTGCCAGCAGTTATAGGACTAGTTCTGGGGCCAACGTCCTGACTTTC. Its protein product is CASSYRTSSGANVLTF.

V and J are TRBV5-6 and TRBJ1-2, with D possibly matching TRBD1 (6 bases). The CDR3 is 14 residues long. The V end lost 7 bases, the J end lost 6 bases, and 19 bases lay between the germline ends. The germline V gene has CDR1 SGHDT and CDR2 YYEEEE. The CDR3 DNA sequence: TGTGCCAGCGGACGGGGGCCCTCACTGGATGGCTACACCTTC. Translating gives CASGRGPSLDGYTF.

V and J are TRBV5-1 and TRBJ1-1, with a tentative D call TRBD1 (5 bases). Germline V gene lookup returns CDR1 SGHRS and CDR2 YFSETQ. Deletions cut 0 bases from V and 11 bases from J, with 14 bases between. The CDR3 is made up of 13 amino acids. The CDR3: CASSLEAGPVAFF. CDR3 sequence (DNA): TGCGCCAGCAGCTTGGAAGCAGGGCCTGTGGCTTTCTTT.

Worth noting for this clone: An end of the junction does not agree with germline; a read error may underlie this. V is TRBV7-3 and J is TRBJ1-1; 7 nucleotides agree with TRBD1. The germline CDR1 and CDR2 sequences are SGHTA and FQGTGA. The CDR3 runs 14 residues. The DNA of the CDR3 is TGTGCCAGCAGCTTATCGACAGGGAACCCTGAAGCTTTCTTT. Its translation is CASSLSTGNPEAFF.

CDR3 residues: CAWSGNTQYF. The CDR3 coding sequence is TGTGCCTGGAGTGGAAATACGCAGTATTTT. The chain has TRBV30 and TRBJ2-3; D call uncertain. CDR3 length equals 10 residues. Germline V gene sequence: CDR1 GTSNPN, CDR2 SVGIG (reference sequence). The ends were cut back, 1 base at V and 7 bases at J, with 3 bases in the middle.

The chain is built from TRBV2 and TRBJ1-6; the D is unclear. Germline V gene sequence: CDR1 SNHLY, CDR2 FYNNEI. The V gene lost 3 bases and the J gene lost 6 bases, with 9 bases spanning the gap. The CDR3 contains 14 residues. CDR3 in DNA: TGTGCCAGCAGTGAGGGCAGAACTAATTCACCCCTCCACTTT. Its protein product is CASSEGRTNSPLHF.